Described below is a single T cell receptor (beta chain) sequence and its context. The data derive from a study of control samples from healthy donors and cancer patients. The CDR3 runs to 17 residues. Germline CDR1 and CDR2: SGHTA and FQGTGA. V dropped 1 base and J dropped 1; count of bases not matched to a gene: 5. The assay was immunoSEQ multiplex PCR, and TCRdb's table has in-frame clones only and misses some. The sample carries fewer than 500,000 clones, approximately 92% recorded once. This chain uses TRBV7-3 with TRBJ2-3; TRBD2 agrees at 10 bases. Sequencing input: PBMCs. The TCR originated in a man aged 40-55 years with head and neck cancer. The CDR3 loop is CASSLRLAGAGTDTQYF. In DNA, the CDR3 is TGTGCCAGCAGCTTAAGGCTAGCGGGGGCGGGCACAGATACGCAGTATTTT.